This TCR beta chain was sequenced in a study of response to subunit inactivated influenza vaccine. General study findings and limits: There was a suggestion from the authors that each seasonal influenza vaccination recruits few new T cells.

Trimming cost V 3 bases and J 7 bases; bases outside gene matches: 4. Germline values: CDR1 DFQATT, CDR2 SNEGSKA (reference sequence). CDR3 length: 14 residues. In TCRdb, the RT-PCR reads were re-called with MiXCR into one record per CDR3 protein. The sample yields some 500,000 distinct CDR3 sequences, about 25% seen once. Of note for this clonotype: Its matching antigen is unknown.

The chain couples TRBV20-1 to TRBJ2-5, with 14 bases matching TRBD2. The sample here was CD4+ T cells sorted from PBMCs, taken approximately 5 days after vaccination. The source is a man aged 50-59 years who received an inactivated influenza vaccine. The CDR3 here is CSARLTSGGATQYF. The CDR3 DNA reads as TGCAGTGCTAGGTTGACTAGCGGGGGGGCGACCCAGTACTTC.